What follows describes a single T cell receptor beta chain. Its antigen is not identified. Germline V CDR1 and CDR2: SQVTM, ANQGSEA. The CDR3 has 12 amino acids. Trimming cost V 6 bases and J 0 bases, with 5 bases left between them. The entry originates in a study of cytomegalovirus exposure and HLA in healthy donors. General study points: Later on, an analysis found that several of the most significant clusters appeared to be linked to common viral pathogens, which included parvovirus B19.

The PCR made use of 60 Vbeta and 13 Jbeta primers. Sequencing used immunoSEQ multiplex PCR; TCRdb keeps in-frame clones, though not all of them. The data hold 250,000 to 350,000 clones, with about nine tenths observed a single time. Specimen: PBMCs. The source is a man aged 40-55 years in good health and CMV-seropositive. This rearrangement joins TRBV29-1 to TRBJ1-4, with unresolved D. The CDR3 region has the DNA TGCAGCGTGGCTGCAACTAATGAAAAACTGTTTTTT. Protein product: CSVAATNEKLFF.